Below, 29 T cell receptor beta chains from the same sample are listed, as sequenced in a study of blood T cell repertoires in COVID-19. Measured with immunoSEQ multiplex PCR; TCRdb has only the in-frame clones, and not every one. In the table there are about 210,000 clones, around 86% of which are singletons. Input material: PBMCs or T cells enriched from blood (not recorded which). All receptors come from a woman aged 45-59 years with acute COVID-19.

J is TRBJ2-5 and V is TRBV18; possible D gene TRBD2, 6 bases. The length of the CDR3 is 15 residues. Germline CDR1 KGHSH, CDR2 LQKENI. V was trimmed by 3 bases and J by 1 base, leaving 12 bases between them. As DNA, the CDR3 is TGTGCCAGCTCACCGGAACGGGGGACCCAAGAGACCCAGTACTTC. Encoded protein: CASSPERGTQETQYF.

The rearrangement links TRBV14 to TRBJ1-5, with no clear D. This CDR3 has 13 amino acids. Germline lookup yields CDR1 SGHDN and CDR2 FVKESK. V dropped 5 bases and J dropped 9 bases, with 14 bases sitting between them. The CDR3 is CASSGRSGRPQHF. The CDR3 nucleotides read TGTGCCAGCAGCGGTCGGTCTGGGCGGCCCCAGCATTTT. The full variable domain, completed using reference TRBV14 and TRBJ1-5, is EAGVTQFPSHSVIEKGQTVTLRCDPISGHDNLYWYRRVMGKEIKFLLHFVKESKQDESGMPNNRFLAERTGGTYSTLKVQPAELEDSGVYFCASSGRSGRPQHFGDGTRLSIL.

The V and J genes are TRBV2 and TRBJ2-2; the D gene is possibly TRBD2 (5 bases). The germline V gene encodes CDR1 SNHLY and CDR2 FYNNEI. V shed 6 bases and J shed 4 bases, with 12 bases lying between them. This CDR3 comprises 14 residues. The CDR3 DNA is TGTGCCAGCAGAGGACTCCATTCCACCGGGGAGCTGTTTTTT. Translation gives CASRGLHSTGELFF.

As DNA, the CDR3 is TGTGCCAGCAGCTTCTACCAGGGGGCGGTTAATGAAAAACTGTTTTTT. Translating gives CASSFYQGAVNEKLFF. The chain recombines TRBV5-8 with TRBJ1-4; 8 nucleotides line up with TRBD1. Germline-derived CDR1 and CDR2 are SGHTS and YDEGEE. There are 16 residues in the CDR3. Trimming removed 2 bases from V and 4 bases from J; junction bases left unmatched: 7.

The chain joins TRBV2 to TRBJ2-5; a weak D match, TRBD1 (5 bases). CDR1 is SNHLY and CDR2 is FYNNEI in the germline V gene. V was trimmed by 6 bases and J by 1 base, leaving 12 bases between them. The length of the CDR3 is 14 residues. In DNA, the CDR3 is TGTGCCAGCAGAGGGGCTACGCTCCAAGAGACCCAGTACTTC. This codes for CASRGATLQETQYF. The entire variable domain, with the rest obtained from reference TRBV2 and TRBJ2-5, is as follows: EPEVTQTPSHQVTQMGQEVILRCVPISNHLYFYWYRQILGQKVEFLVSFYNNEISEKSEIFDDQFSVERPDGSNFTLKIRSTKLEDSAMYFCASRGATLQETQYFGPGTRLLVL.

This clone turned up a few times. The rearrangement uses TRBV5-1 and TRBJ2-2, with 13 bases matching TRBD2. After removal of 4 bases from V and 10 bases from J, the junction contained 7 bases not matched to a gene. The CDR3 is 15 amino acids. The germline V gene has CDR1 SGHRS and CDR2 YFSETQ. This chain's CDR3 is CASSGGTSGVAELFF. Written as DNA, the CDR3 is TGCGCCAGCAGCGGAGGGACTAGCGGGGTCGCGGAGCTGTTTTTT.

This clone came up once. This rearrangement joins TRBV30 to TRBJ2-2; D perhaps matches TRBD2 (6 bases). This CDR3 has 15 amino acids. In germline, CDR1 is GTSNPN, CDR2 SVGIG (reference sequence). V was cut by 4 bases and J by 1 base, with 13 bases left in between. Here the CDR3 DNA reads TGTGCCTGGAAGGTGGGACTCTTGAACACCGGGGAGCTGTTTTTT. Protein sequence: CAWKVGLLNTGELFF. Full variable domain (missing parts from reference TRBV30 and TRBJ2-2): SQTIHQWPATLVQPVGSPLSLECTVEGTSNPNLYWYRQAAGRGLQLLFYSVGIGQISSEVPQNLSASRPQDRQFILSSKKLLLSDSGFYLCAWKVGLLNTGELFFGEGSRLTVL.

The chain carries TRBV18 and TRBJ1-3; 7 bases align to TRBD1. CDR3 length: 17 residues. The J segment lost 0 bases and the V segment lost 0 bases, leaving 5 bases of the junction unmatched. Germline loops: CDR1 KGHSH, CDR2 LQKENI. This chain's CDR3 is CASSPPEGGRSGNTIYF. The CDR3 DNA sequence: TGTGCCAGCTCACCACCGGAAGGGGGCCGCTCTGGAAACACCATATATTTT. The entire variable domain, with the rest obtained from reference TRBV18 and TRBJ1-3, is as follows: NAGVMQNPRHLVRRRGQEARLRCSPMKGHSHVYWYRQLPEEGLKFMVYLQKENIIDESGMPKERFSAEFPKEGPSILRIQQVVRGDSAAYFCASSPPEGGRSGNTIYFGEGSWLTVV.

The V gene is TRBV9, the J gene TRBJ1-5; D is possibly TRBD1 (5 bases). CDR1 is SGDLS, CDR2 YYNGEE, per germline. The ends were cut back, 5 bases at V and 1 base at J, with 10 bases in the middle. This CDR3 has 14 amino acids. The CDR3 region is CASSEGVSNQPQHF. The CDR3 DNA reads as TGTGCCAGCAGTGAAGGGGTAAGCAATCAGCCCCAGCATTTT.

The rearrangement links TRBV7-2 to TRBJ2-7, with D tentatively TRBD2 (5 bases). The germline V gene has CDR1 SGHTA and CDR2 FQGNSA. The CDR3 runs to 14 residues. Trimming removed 1 base from V and 4 bases from J, with 11 bases in between. The DNA of the CDR3 is TGTGCCAGCAGCTTAGGGGCGGGTGCGTACGAGCAGTACTTC. Amino acid sequence: CASSLGAGAYEQYF. Filled out from reference TRBV7-2 and TRBJ2-7, the complete variable domain reads GAGVSQSPSNKVTEKGKDVELRCDPISGHTALYWYRQSLGQGLEFLIYFQGNSAPDKSGLPSDRFSAERTGGSVSTLTIQRTQQEDSAVYLCASSLGAGAYEQYFGPGTRLTVT.

V usage is TRBV30 and J usage is TRBJ1-1, with D perhaps matching TRBD1 (5 bases). From germline, CDR1 is GTSNPN and CDR2 SVGIG (reference sequence). The CDR3 is 12 amino acids. CDR3 loop: CAGQGFVAEAFF. Written as DNA, the CDR3 is TGTGCTGGGCAGGGCTTTGTCGCTGAAGCTTTCTTT.

The chain combines TRBV28 with TRBJ1-1, with D uncertain. The V and J ends lost 6 bases and 0 bases respectively, with 8 bases between them. The CDR3 consists of 13 residues. Germline CDR1 and CDR2: MDHEN and SYDVKM. The CDR3 DNA is TGTGCCAGCAGAGCCGGTATGAACACTGAAGCTTTCTTT. It is translated as CASRAGMNTEAFF.

The chain employs TRBV6-1 and TRBJ1-2, with 7 bases lining up with TRBD1. V gave up 3 bases and J gave up 6 bases; unmatched junction bases: 13. Germline lookup yields CDR1 MNHNS and CDR2 SASEGT. There are 16 residues in the CDR3. CDR3 sequence: CASSEWTGSSRNGYTF. The DNA for the CDR3 is TGTGCCAGCAGTGAGTGGACAGGTTCAAGCAGGAATGGCTACACCTTC.

This clone was detected a few times. The chain is built from TRBV24-1 and TRBJ2-3, with 10 bases that match TRBD1. Trimming took 8 bases from V and 6 from J; bases not matched to a gene: 7. The CDR3 is made up of 14 amino acids. Germline V gene data show CDR1 as KGHDR and CDR2 as SFDVKD. The CDR3 DNA reads as TGTGCCACCACCGGGACAGGGGAATCGGATACGCAGTATTTT. It is translated as CATTGTGESDTQYF.

V is TRBV19 and J is TRBJ2-2, with TRBD1 matching 9 bases. V gave up 8 bases and J gave up 4 bases; unmatched junction bases: 2. This CDR3 spans 13 amino acids. Germline CDR1 LNHDA, CDR2 SQIVND (reference sequence). The CDR3: CASRDRATGELFF. The CDR3 coding sequence is TGTGCCAGTCGGGACAGGGCCACCGGGGAGCTGTTTTTT.

This chain joins TRBV28 and TRBJ2-7; TRBD1 matches at 10 bases. V trimming: 5 bases; J trimming: 3 bases; junction bases outside the gene matches: 7. Germline V gene lookup returns CDR1 MDHEN and CDR2 SYDVKM. The CDR3 has 15 amino acids. Written as DNA, the CDR3 is TGTGCCAGCAGTCAGGCCGGGACAGGGGTCTACGAGCAGTACTTC. Translating it yields CASSQAGTGVYEQYF. Based on the CDR3 plus reference TRBV28 and TRBJ2-7, the full variable domain is DVKVTQSSRYLVKRTGEKVFLECVQDMDHENMFWYRQDPGLGLRLIYFSYDVKMKEKGDIPEGYSVSREKKERFSLILESASTNQTSMYLCASSQAGTGVYEQYFGPGTRLTVT.

At least ten counts were recorded for this clone. The J gene is TRBJ2-7, the V gene TRBV18; D unclear. With 4 bases removed from V and 4 bases from J, the gap between germline ends came to 11 bases. This CDR3 comprises 13 residues. CDR1 and CDR2 from the germline V gene are KGHSH and LQKENI. CDR3 sequence reads: CASSHQLEYEQYF. The CDR3 DNA reads TGTGCCAGCTCACACCAACTTGAATACGAGCAGTACTTC.

The chain has TRBV28 and TRBJ2-7, with 13 positions matching TRBD2. The germline CDR1 and CDR2 sequences are MDHEN and SYDVKM. The CDR3 loop spans 15 amino acids. V lost 7 bases, J lost 0 bases, and 3 bases stayed unmatched. The CDR3 loop reads CASTRTSGGSYEQYF. CDR3 nucleotides: TGTGCCAGCACCCGGACTAGCGGGGGCTCCTACGAGCAGTACTTC.

The chain employs TRBV13 and TRBJ1-5; D remains ambiguous. The CDR3 has 15 residues. Germline V CDR1 and CDR2: PRHDT, FYEKMQ (reference sequence). Trimming took 0 bases from V and 7 from J, leaving 13 bases between them. The CDR3 region is CASSLGRREEQPQHF. The CDR3 nucleotides are TGTGCCAGCAGCTTAGGCCGGAGGGAGGAACAGCCCCAGCATTTT.

This clone was seen a handful of times. This rearrangement joins TRBV7-9 to TRBJ2-3; no firm D call. CDR3 size: 11 residues. Germline V lookup: CDR1 SEHNR, CDR2 FQNEAQ (reference sequence). The ends were cut back, 3 bases at V and 4 bases at J, with 2 bases in the middle. CDR3 region: CASSFSDTQYF. In DNA form, the CDR3 reads TGTGCCAGCAGCTTCTCAGATACGCAGTATTTT.

The J gene is TRBJ2-5, the V gene TRBV18, with D hard to call. The V gene's germline CDR1 is KGHSH and CDR2 LQKENI. Trimming left V 6 bases short and J 1 base short, with 3 bases between. The CDR3 loop spans 11 amino acids. The chain's CDR3 is CASSLQETQYF. In DNA, the CDR3 is TGTGCCAGCTCCCTCCAAGAGACCCAGTACTTC.

The chain combines TRBV4-3 with TRBJ1-6; 9 bases fit TRBD1. Per the germline V gene, CDR1 is LGHNA and CDR2 is YSLEER. This CDR3 is built from 15 residues. With V trimmed by 3 bases and J by 5 bases, 2 bases remained unmatched. CDR3 protein: CASSHRDRDNSPLHF. DNA for the CDR3: TGCGCCAGCAGCCACAGGGACAGGGATAATTCACCCCTCCACTTT.

The V gene is TRBV3-1 (or the pseudogene TRBV3-2), the J gene TRBJ2-5; 13 nucleotides agree with TRBD2. V shed 4 bases and J 5 bases; nucleotides not matched to a gene: 7. The CDR3 runs to 16 residues. Germline V CDR1 and CDR2: LGHDT, YNNKEL (reference sequence). CDR3 loop: CASSPWTSGRMETQYF. Here the CDR3 DNA reads TGTGCCAGCAGCCCTTGGACTAGCGGGAGAATGGAGACCCAGTACTTC.

V and J are TRBV18 and TRBJ1-1; TRBD1 is a possible D gene (6 bases). V lost 5 bases, J lost 2 bases, and 12 bases lay in between. From germline, CDR1 is KGHSH and CDR2 LQKENI. The CDR3 consists of 14 residues. CDR3 amino acids: CASSSQQGNTEAFF. CDR3 nucleotides: TGTGCCAGCTCATCACAACAGGGAAACACTGAAGCTTTCTTT.

The chain couples TRBV28 to TRBJ2-1; D might be TRBD2 (7 bases). CDR1 is MDHEN and CDR2 is SYDVKM in the germline V gene. V was clipped by 4 bases and J by 4 bases, with 14 bases between them. This CDR3 has 15 residues. CDR3 sequence (DNA): TGTGCCAGCAGTTCGGGGGGCCCTCATTACAATGAGCAGTTCTTC. This gives the protein CASSSGGPHYNEQFF.

This clone was counted a single time. The CDR3, as DNA: TGTGCCAGCAGCCAAGGACCCAGGTCCACCTACGAGCAGTACTTC. Translated: CASSQGPRSTYEQYF. The V gene is TRBV3-1 (or the pseudogene TRBV3-2), the J gene TRBJ2-7; D ambiguous. CDR3 length: 15 amino acids. Germline-derived CDR1 and CDR2 are LGHDT and YNNKEL (reference sequence). V was shortened by 1 base and J by 2 bases, with 12 bases between the two germline ends.

The CDR3: CASSSGLIEEAFF. The CDR3 nucleotides read TGTGCCAGCAGCTCGGGACTGATAGAAGAAGCTTTCTTT. The chain uses TRBV7-2 and TRBJ1-1, with a weak D call TRBD1 (5 bases). Trimming pared 4 bases from V and 8 bases from J, leaving 14 bases between. The length of the CDR3 is 13 residues. CDR1 and CDR2 (germline): SGHTA, FQGNSA. The full variable domain, rest sourced from reference TRBV7-2 and TRBJ1-1, is GAGVSQSPSNKVTEKGKDVELRCDPISGHTALYWYRQSLGQGLEFLIYFQGNSAPDKSGLPSDRFSAERTGGSVSTLTIQRTQQEDSAVYLCASSSGLIEEAFFGQGTRLTVV.

The gene calls are TRBV11-2 and TRBJ1-1, with D possibly being TRBD1 (5 bases). Germline CDR1 is SGHAT and CDR2 is FQNNGV. The CDR3 totals 17 residues. Trimming took 4 bases from V and 1 from J, leaving 19 bases between them. The CDR3, as DNA: TGTGCCAGCAGCTACCTGGGGGGAAAAATCGAGAACACTGAAGCTTTCTTT. Protein sequence: CASSYLGGKIENTEAFF.

This chain connects TRBV20-1 to TRBJ1-1, with D tentatively TRBD1 (5 bases). The CDR3 totals 13 residues. Trimming removed 3 bases from V and 4 bases from J, with 12 bases in between. From germline, CDR1 is DFQATT and CDR2 SNEGSKA (reference sequence). The CDR3 sequence: CSASDVRGTEAFF. The CDR3 bases are TGCAGTGCTAGTGACGTTAGGGGCACTGAAGCTTTCTTT.